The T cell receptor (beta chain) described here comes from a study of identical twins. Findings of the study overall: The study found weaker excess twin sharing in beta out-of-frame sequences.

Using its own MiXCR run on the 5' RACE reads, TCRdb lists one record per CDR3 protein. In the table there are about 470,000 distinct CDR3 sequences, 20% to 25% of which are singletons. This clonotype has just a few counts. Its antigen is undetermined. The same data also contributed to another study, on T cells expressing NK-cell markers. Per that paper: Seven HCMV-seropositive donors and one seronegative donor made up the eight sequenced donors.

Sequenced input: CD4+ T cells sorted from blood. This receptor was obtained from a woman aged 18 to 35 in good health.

CDR3 sequence (DNA): TGTGCCACCAGCAGGGGAACTAGCGGAGGTACCGGGGAGCTGTTTTTT. Residues: CATSRGTSGGTGELFF. V is TRBV15 and J is TRBJ2-2; 8 bases line up with TRBD2. CDR1 and CDR2 from the germline V gene are LNHNV and YYDKDF (reference sequence). The CDR3 is 16 amino acids. After removal of 3 bases from V and 5 bases from J, the junction contained 8 bases not matched to a gene.